The clone carrying this T cell receptor beta chain was recorded at least ten times. Its target is unknown. Construction of TCR beta libraries relied on iRepertoire HTBI primers and on Arm-PCR targeting CDR3 regions. TCRdb ran MiXCR on the multiplex PCR reads and lists one entry per CDR3 protein. The data contain approximately 380,000 distinct CDR3 sequences, more than 20% of them singletons. The data were obtained in a study of regulatory T cells in long-lasting Graves disease. Study results and caveats: Gene preferences differed: TRBV28, TRBJ1-2, TRBJ2-5 in persistent cases. Persistent cases of Graves' showed reduced TCR diversity relative to newly diagnosed patients.

The V end was cut by 3 bases, the J end by 7 bases, with 9 bases between. Germline V gene data show CDR1 as SGHTA and CDR2 as FQGNSA. The CDR3 spans 12 residues. Noted time point: persistent/refractory GD, antithyroid drugs over 5 years with positive TRAb. PBMC RNA was the source of the TCR library. EDTA tubes received about 10 milliliters of collected peripheral blood. The TCR comes from a female donor with Graves disease. The V and J genes are TRBV7-2 and TRBJ1-1; tentative D call: TRBD1 (6 bases). This sample comprised peripheral blood mononuclear cells (PBMCs), obtained when the disease was refractory, from a patient treated with antithyroid drugs. CDR3 protein: CASSLDSYEAFF. CDR3 coding DNA: TGTGCCAGCAGCTTGGACAGTTATGAAGCTTTCTTT.